This T cell receptor (beta chain) was found in a study of tumor-infiltrating lymphocytes in oesophageal squamous cell carcinoma. The V gene's germline CDR1 is MNHNS and CDR2 SASEGT. Trimming left V 0 bases short and J 9 bases short, with 9 bases between. CDR3 length: 13 residues. This clonotype was counted only a few times. TCRdb reanalysed the PCR reads using MiXCR and keeps one entry per CDR3 protein. The sample has some 9,800 distinct CDR3 sequences; about 64% are singletons. The J gene is TRBJ2-1, the V gene TRBV6-1; D might be TRBD2 (6 bases). The sequenced sample consisted of esophageal tumor tissue. The source is a female donor with esophageal squamous cell carcinoma. CDR3 in amino acids: CASSEARRGEQFF. Here the CDR3 DNA reads TGTGCCAGCAGTGAAGCGCGGAGGGGTGAGCAGTTCTTC.